A selection of T cell receptor beta chains follows, all from one sample in a study of blood T cell repertoires in COVID-19. Repertoires were generated with immunoSEQ multiplex PCR, while TCRdb's copy carries only in-frame clones and drops some. Of 310,000 or so clones listed, roughly 90% were seen once; the top ten hold more than 8.5%. Sequencing used PBMCs or T cells enriched from blood (not recorded which). Receptor source: a woman aged 18-29 years who had recovered from COVID-19. CDR3s include the opening cysteine and the closing phenylalanine or tryptophan. The D gene is left open where the match is weak. Not every row has a clone size; where given, it reads once, few, many or a size class.

TRBV25-1	TRBJ1-2	TRBD1	-	TGTGCCAGCAGTGAGAAACAGGGGTATGGCTACACCTTC	CASSEKQGYGYTF
TRBV28	TRBJ1-4	TRBD1	few	TGTGCCAGCAGTGAGGGACAGAATGAAAAACTGTTTTTT	CASSEGQNEKLFF
TRBV7-2	TRBJ1-1	-	few	TGTGCCAGCAGCCCAGGGTTTGCCACTGAAGCTTTCTTT	CASSPGFATEAFF
TRBV2	TRBJ2-4	-	-	TGTGCCAGCAGTGATGACCACCCAAGAGGTCAGTACTTC	CASSDDHPRGQYF
TRBV21-1	TRBJ2-7	-	-	TGTGCCAGCAGCCCCTCAAGAAGGGGCTACGAGCAGTACTTC	CASSPSRRGYEQYF
TRBV10-3	TRBJ2-7	TRBD1	-	TGTGCCAGTAAACATCCCCAGGGACAGGACGAGCAGCACTTC	CASKHPQGQDEQHF
TRBV27	TRBJ2-2	TRBD2	-	TGTGCCAGCAGTTTGGCGGGAGTGGGCACCGGGGAGCTGTTTTTT	CASSLAGVGTGELFF
TRBV5-1	TRBJ2-3	TRBD1	-	TGCGCCAGCACCCCGGGACAGGGGATCACAGATACGCAGTATTTT	CASTPGQGITDTQYF
TRBV7-9	TRBJ2-3	TRBD2	-	TGTGCCAGCAGCTTAATGGAGGGACTACCGAGCACAGATACGCAGTATTTT	CASSLMEGLPSTDTQYF
TRBV19	TRBJ2-7	TRBD2	-	TGTGCCCGTCGGGGGGGCGAGCAGTACTTC	CARRGGEQYF
TRBV5-1	TRBJ2-3	-	-	TGCGCCAGCAGTGAGGACGGGATGGTGGATACGCAGTATTTT	CASSEDGMVDTQYF
TRBV27	TRBJ1-2	-	-	TGTGCCAGCAGTTTATTCCCAAACTATGGCTACACCTTC	CASSLFPNYGYTF
TRBV3-1/TRBV3-2	TRBJ1-5	-	-	TGTGCCAGCAGCCAACAGGGAAGTCAGCCCCAGCATTTT	CASSQQGSQPQHF
TRBV6-6	TRBJ2-5	-	-	TGTGCCAGCAGTTACGGCAGGGTCCAAGAGACCCAGTACTTC	CASSYGRVQETQYF
TRBV7-9	TRBJ1-1	-	-	TGTGCCAGCAGCGGTCCCGCGAATCCTGAAGCCGTAGAAGCTTTCTTT	CASSGPANPEAVEAFF
TRBV6-6	TRBJ2-3	-	-	TGTGCCAGCAGTTACTCGGGCGGGATAGATACGCAGTATTTT	CASSYSGGIDTQYF
TRBV29-1	TRBJ2-7	-	-	TGCAGCGTTGAAGGCGAGCCTTCCTACGAGCAGTACTTC	CSVEGEPSYEQYF
TRBV12-5	TRBJ1-1	TRBD1	-	TGTGCTAGTGGTTTGAGACAGGGATCTGAAGCTTTCTTT	CASGLRQGSEAFF
TRBV27	TRBJ2-7	-	-	TGTGCCAGCAGTTTATCCACTCCCCCTATCGAGCAGTACTTC	CASSLSTPPIEQYF
TRBV29-1	TRBJ2-5	TRBD2	-	TGCAGCGCCTATACAACCCGACTAGCCACTGTAGAGACCCAGTACTTC	CSAYTTRLATVETQYF
TRBV7-3	TRBJ2-5	-	-	TGTGCCAGCAGCATCAGGGCCAGGCGGCAGCAAGAGACCCAGTACTTC	CASSIRARRQQETQYF
TRBV5-5	TRBJ1-2	-	-	TGTGCCAGCAGCAGCGCCCCCACTAACTATGGCTACACCTTC	CASSSAPTNYGYTF
TRBV28	TRBJ2-3	TRBD2	-	TGTGCCAGCAGTTTACGGCTGGATAGCGGGGGGGCCACAGATACGCAGTATTTT	CASSLRLDSGGATDTQYF
TRBV6-5	TRBJ1-4	-	-	TGTGCCAGCAGTTACTCCGGTGAAAAACTGTTTTTT	CASSYSGEKLFF
TRBV5-1	TRBJ1-2	-	-	TGCGCCAGCAGCCCGAGCCTGGCGGGGGGAAGGGCCTCTAACTATGGCTACACCTTC	CASSPSLAGGRASNYGYTF
TRBV6-2/TRBV6-3	TRBJ2-1	TRBD2	-	TGTGCCAGCAGTTACACGGGGGGGCCCTACAATGAGCAGTTCTTC	CASSYTGGPYNEQFF
TRBV27	TRBJ1-2	-	once	TGTGCCAGCAGTTTGAAGGGAGGGTATGGCTACACCTTC	CASSLKGGYGYTF
TRBV7-9	TRBJ2-2	TRBD1	-	TGTGCCAGCAGCTTTGTGAGGGGGCTAACCGGGGAGCTGTTTTTT	CASSFVRGLTGELFF
TRBV5-1	TRBJ2-2	-	-	TGCGCCAGCAGCTCGGGACTCTCCATCAGCGGGGAGCTGTTTTTT	CASSSGLSISGELFF